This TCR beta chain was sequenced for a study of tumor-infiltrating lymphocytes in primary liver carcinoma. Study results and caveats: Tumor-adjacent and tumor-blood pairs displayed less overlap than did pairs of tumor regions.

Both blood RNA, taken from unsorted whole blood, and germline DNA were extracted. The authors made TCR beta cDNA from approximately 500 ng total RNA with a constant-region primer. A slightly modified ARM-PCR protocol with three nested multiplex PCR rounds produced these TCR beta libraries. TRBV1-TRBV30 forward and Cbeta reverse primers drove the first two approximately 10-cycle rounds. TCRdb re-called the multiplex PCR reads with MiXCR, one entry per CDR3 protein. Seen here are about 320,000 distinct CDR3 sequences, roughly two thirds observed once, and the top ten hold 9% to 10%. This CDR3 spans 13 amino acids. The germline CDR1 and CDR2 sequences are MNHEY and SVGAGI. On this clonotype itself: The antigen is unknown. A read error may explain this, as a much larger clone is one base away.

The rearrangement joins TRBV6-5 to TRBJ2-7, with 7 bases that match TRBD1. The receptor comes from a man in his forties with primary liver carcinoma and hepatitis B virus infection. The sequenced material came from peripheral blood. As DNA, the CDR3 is TGTGTCAGCAGCCAAACCAGGGACAGCGAGCAGTACTTC. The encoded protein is CVSSQTRDSEQYF.